This TCR beta chain was found in a study of CD8+CD57+ T cells in acquired aplastic anemia. About the research overall: Yields of DNA that came from sorted CD4+ and CD8+ cells averaged approximately 3.5 ug. Where healthy donors were concerned, CD4+ cells averaged approximately 11 million reads.

Looked up from germline, CDR1 is SGHTA and CDR2 is FQGTGA. The V gene end was trimmed by 5 bases and the J gene end by 7 bases; junction bases not matched to a gene: 10. There are 14 residues in the CDR3. As concerns this clonotype: The antigen remains unidentified.

TCR beta VDJ combinations and CDR3 sequences were profiled from genomic DNA. TCRdb passed the reads through MiXCR, listing each CDR3 protein once. The data show 190,000 or so distinct CDR3 sequences, 61% seen once. Findings of the study overall: Overlap between patients and controls comprised roughly 28 CD8+ CDR3 sequences.

Sequenced input: sorted CD4+, CD8+, or CD8+CD57+ T cells (not recorded which) from PBMCs. The chain joins TRBV7-3 to TRBJ1-2, with 7 bases lining up with TRBD1. The TCR sequence derives from a human donor in good health. CDR3 coding DNA: TGTGCCAGCAGCGCCTACCCCGGGACAGCTGGCTACACCTTC. It codes for CASSAYPGTAGYTF.